These T cell receptor beta chains were read from a single sample in a study of TIL therapy for anti-PD-1-resistant metastatic lung cancer. TCRdb keeps only in-frame clones here, not all; method: immunoSEQ multiplex PCR. There are 25,000 to 30,000 clones in the sample; 60% to 80% occur only once, and about 15% lies in the top ten. Sequencing was performed on tumor tissue, taken at baseline. These receptors were collected from a woman aged 30 to 85 with non-small cell lung cancer. Both conserved end residues are part of each CDR3. A D gene is named only where the DNA matches it firmly. Size tells how often a clone was seen (once, few, many) or the class of an expanded clone, and some rows leave it out.

V: TRBV28
D: NA
J: TRBJ2-7
size: few
DNA: TGTGCCAGCATCGGACAGCAGGTTTACGAGCAGTACTTC
CDR3: CASIGQQVYEQYF

V: TRBV29-1
D: NA
J: TRBJ2-3
size: NA
DNA: TGCAGCGTTGAACTCCTCAGGGGATCGGATACGCAGTATTTT
CDR3: CSVELLRGSDTQYF

V: TRBV6-1
D: TRBD1
J: TRBJ2-2
size: NA
DNA: TGTGCCAGCAGAACGGGACAGATCACCGGGGAGCTGTTTTTT
CDR3: CASRTGQITGELFF

V: TRBV7-9
D: NA
J: TRBJ2-5
size: NA
DNA: TGTGCCAGCAGCTCCCCTCCCACCCAGTACTTC
CDR3: CASSSPPTQYF

V: TRBV5-6
D: TRBD2
J: TRBJ2-3
size: once
DNA: TGTGCCAGCAGCCCGCAACTAGCGGGAGTTACAGATACGCAGTATTTT
CDR3: CASSPQLAGVTDTQYF

V: TRBV19
D: NA
J: TRBJ2-5
size: NA
DNA: TGTGCCAGTAGTACGGGGTCGGCCTCCAAAGAGACCCAGTACTTC
CDR3: CASSTGSASKETQYF

V: TRBV29-1
D: NA
J: TRBJ2-7
size: NA
DNA: TGCAGCGCTTCGACGTCGGTGATGGCCGAGCAGTACTTC
CDR3: CSASTSVMAEQYF

V: TRBV15
D: NA
J: TRBJ1-5
size: NA
DNA: TGTGCCACCAGCAGAGATCTTTTGGCGGACGATCAGCCCCAGCATTTT
CDR3: CATSRDLLADDQPQHF

V: TRBV9
D: NA
J: TRBJ2-3
size: few
DNA: TGTGCCAGCAGCGTAGCTTTAGGTGGTACGCAGTATTTT
CDR3: CASSVALGGTQYF

V: TRBV9
D: NA
J: TRBJ2-3
size: few
DNA: TGTGCCAGCAGCGTAGCGGGAGTGGATACGCAGTATTTT
CDR3: CASSVAGVDTQYF

V: TRBV28
D: NA
J: TRBJ2-5
size: NA
DNA: TGTGCCAGCAGTTTAAGTCGGAGGGAGAGAGAGACCCAGTACTTC
CDR3: CASSLSRRERETQYF

V: TRBV19
D: TRBD2
J: TRBJ2-1
size: NA
DNA: TGTGCCAGTAAATCGAAGCCGGGACTAGCGGGAGGAGGAGGACCGTTAACCTACAATGAGCAGTTCTTC
CDR3: CASKSKPGLAGGGGPLTYNEQFF

V: TRBV7-9
D: NA
J: TRBJ2-1
size: NA
DNA: TGTGCCAGCAGCTTAGGGGACCTCCGGGGCTGGCAGTTCTTC
CDR3: CASSLGDLRGWQFF

V: TRBV7-6
D: NA
J: TRBJ2-1
size: NA
DNA: TGTGCCAGCAGTCGAGGGAATGAGGGCTACAATGAGCAGTTCTTC
CDR3: CASSRGNEGYNEQFF

V: TRBV30
D: NA
J: TRBJ1-2
size: NA
DNA: TGTGCCTGGAGTGCCCGAGGGGTGGTTGGCTACACCTTC
CDR3: CAWSARGVVGYTF

V: TRBV6-5
D: NA
J: TRBJ1-2
size: medium-sized
DNA: TGTGCCAGCACCCCGGCTGGCGGCTATGGCTACACCTTC
CDR3: CASTPAGGYGYTF

V: TRBV5-4
D: NA
J: TRBJ2-7
size: NA
DNA: TGTGCCAGCAGCCGGGAAGGCCGCTACGAGCAGTACTTC
CDR3: CASSREGRYEQYF

V: TRBV5-1
D: NA
J: TRBJ1-3
size: few
DNA: TGCGCCAGCAGCCCCTCGGGTGGGGGTACAGGAAACACCATATATTTT
CDR3: CASSPSGGGTGNTIYF

V: TRBV5-6
D: NA
J: TRBJ1-3
size: NA
DNA: TGTGCCAGCAGCCCCCGGGGGCGAAACACCATATATTTT
CDR3: CASSPRGRNTIYF

V: TRBV2
D: TRBD1
J: TRBJ1-1
size: few
DNA: TGTGCCAGCAGTATACAGGGGTTGAACACTGAAGCTTTCTTT
CDR3: CASSIQGLNTEAFF

V: TRBV7-9
D: NA
J: TRBJ2-7
size: NA
DNA: TGTGCCAGCAGCTTAGGTGCAAGCGGCCCCTACGAGCAGTACTTC
CDR3: CASSLGASGPYEQYF

V: TRBV4-1
D: NA
J: TRBJ2-7
size: NA
DNA: TGCGCCAGCAGCCAAGATAATCGGTACGAGCAGTACTTC
CDR3: CASSQDNRYEQYF

V: TRBV15
D: NA
J: TRBJ2-7
size: NA
DNA: TGTGCCACCAGGAAACCAGGCTCCTCCTACGAGCAGTACTTC
CDR3: CATRKPGSSYEQYF

V: TRBV18
D: TRBD1
J: TRBJ1-5
size: few
DNA: TGTGCCAGCTCACCACAGGGGGCAGGTTTTCAGCCCCAGCATTTT
CDR3: CASSPQGAGFQPQHF

V: TRBV29-1
D: NA
J: TRBJ2-1
size: NA
DNA: TGCAGCGCCCAATATGGGATATACAATGAGCAGTTCTTC
CDR3: CSAQYGIYNEQFF

V: TRBV30
D: NA
J: TRBJ1-2
size: NA
DNA: TGTGCCTGGAGTAATACCCGGGGAGGTGAGGATGGCTACACCTTC
CDR3: CAWSNTRGGEDGYTF

V: TRBV5-1
D: TRBD1
J: TRBJ2-5
size: NA
DNA: TGCGCCAGCAGCTCGGGACAGGACTACCAAGAGACCCAGTACTTC
CDR3: CASSSGQDYQETQYF

V: TRBV5-4
D: NA
J: TRBJ1-6
size: NA
DNA: TGTGCCAGCAGCTTAGGGTCCGAGTCGGTTTCACCCCTCCACTTT
CDR3: CASSLGSESVSPLHF

V: TRBV5-4
D: TRBD2
J: TRBJ2-2
size: NA
DNA: TGTGCCAGCAGCTTGGCCGGGACTAGCGGTTGGAACACCGGGGAGCTGTTTTTT
CDR3: CASSLAGTSGWNTGELFF

V: TRBV27
D: NA
J: TRBJ2-7
size: NA
DNA: TGTGCCAGCAGTCCCCGGGACTGGAACTCCTACGAGCAGTACTTC
CDR3: CASSPRDWNSYEQYF

V: TRBV21-1
D: NA
J: TRBJ2-3
size: NA
DNA: TGTGCCAGCAGCAAGACTTTCGGGACAGGGGGCGCAGATACGCAGTATTTT
CDR3: CASSKTFGTGGADTQYF

V: TRBV11-3
D: TRBD1
J: TRBJ2-7
size: NA
DNA: TGTGCCAGCAGCTTAGGACAGGGGGCCGGCGAGCAGTACTTC
CDR3: CASSLGQGAGEQYF

V: TRBV27
D: NA
J: TRBJ1-4
size: NA
DNA: TGTGCCAGCAGTCCCCAGGGGTGGACTAATGAAAAACTGTTTTTT
CDR3: CASSPQGWTNEKLFF

V: TRBV4-1
D: NA
J: TRBJ1-2
size: NA
DNA: TGCGCCAGCAGCTACCAGGGCTACTATGGCTACACCTTC
CDR3: CASSYQGYYGYTF

V: TRBV6-1
D: NA
J: TRBJ2-1
size: NA
DNA: TGTGCCAGCAGTGAAATAGGGGTAGCCTACAATGAGCAGTTCTTC
CDR3: CASSEIGVAYNEQFF

V: TRBV29-1
D: NA
J: TRBJ2-3
size: once
DNA: TGCAGCGTTGGGGGCTCGATAGATACGCAGTATTTT
CDR3: CSVGGSIDTQYF

V: TRBV2
D: TRBD1
J: TRBJ1-1
size: NA
DNA: TGTGCCAGCATCGACAGGGGAGGGAGTAGCGACACTGAAGCTTTCTTT
CDR3: CASIDRGGSSDTEAFF

V: TRBV28
D: NA
J: TRBJ2-2
size: once
DNA: TGTGCCAGCAGTTTCCCACACCGGATCGGGGAGCTGTTTTTT
CDR3: CASSFPHRIGELFF

V: TRBV5-1
D: TRBD1
J: TRBJ1-2
size: NA
DNA: TGCGCCAGCAGCTTTGACAGGGTCTATGGCTACACCTTC
CDR3: CASSFDRVYGYTF

V: TRBV19
D: TRBD1
J: TRBJ2-7
size: NA
DNA: TGTGCCAGTAGTATCGCCGGGACAGGGGGCGAGCAGTACTTC
CDR3: CASSIAGTGGEQYF

V: TRBV2
D: TRBD1
J: TRBJ1-1
size: NA
DNA: TGTGCCAGCAGGACCAGACAGGGTAACACTGAAGCTTTCTTT
CDR3: CASRTRQGNTEAFF

V: TRBV19
D: TRBD1
J: TRBJ1-3
size: NA
DNA: TGTGCCAGTAGTATATCAGGGGACAGCAGAAACACCATATATTTT
CDR3: CASSISGDSRNTIYF

V: TRBV18
D: NA
J: TRBJ2-2
size: medium-sized
DNA: TGTGCCAGCTCACCACCGGAACAGGGCCTCTTGGACTGGGAGCTGTTTTTT
CDR3: CASSPPEQGLLDWELFF

V: TRBV10-2
D: NA
J: TRBJ2-2
size: NA
DNA: TGCGCCAGCATGGTACCGAACACCGGGGAGCTGTTTTTT
CDR3: CASMVPNTGELFF

V: TRBV25-1
D: TRBD2
J: TRBJ2-1
size: NA
DNA: TGTGCCAGCAGTTCTAGCGGGAGCAACTACAATGAGCAGTTCTTC
CDR3: CASSSSGSNYNEQFF

V: TRBV29-1
D: NA
J: TRBJ2-5
size: few
DNA: TGCAGCGTTGTCGCCGACCGAGGGACCCAGTACTTC
CDR3: CSVVADRGTQYF

V: TRBV10-3
D: NA
J: TRBJ2-7
size: few
DNA: TGTGCCATCAGTGAGTCGTTAGCCACCTACGAGCAGTACTTC
CDR3: CAISESLATYEQYF

V: TRBV4-1
D: NA
J: TRBJ2-1
size: NA
DNA: TGCGCCAGCAGCCGCGACTATACCACCTACAATGAGCAGTTCTTC
CDR3: CASSRDYTTYNEQFF

V: TRBV11-2
D: NA
J: TRBJ2-1
size: few
DNA: TGTGCCAGCAGCGCAGGGAAAAGGGGGGAGTTCTTC
CDR3: CASSAGKRGEFF

V: TRBV19
D: NA
J: TRBJ1-3
size: few
DNA: TGTGCCAGTACCGTCGACAGAGCCTCTGGAAACACCATATATTTT
CDR3: CASTVDRASGNTIYF

V: TRBV10-3
D: NA
J: TRBJ1-1
size: NA
DNA: TGTGCCATCGGGGGAAGGGACACTGAAGCTTTCTTT
CDR3: CAIGGRDTEAFF

V: TRBV19
D: NA
J: TRBJ1-5
size: few
DNA: TGTGCCAGTACTGAGGGGCAGGGCAATCAGCCCCAGCATTTT
CDR3: CASTEGQGNQPQHF

V: TRBV11-3
D: NA
J: TRBJ2-1
size: NA
DNA: TGTGCCAGCAGCGAAGGTGTACGGGGTGACAATGAGCAGTTCTTC
CDR3: CASSEGVRGDNEQFF

V: TRBV10-2
D: NA
J: TRBJ1-2
size: NA
DNA: TGCGCCAGCGGGGAACAGTTAAACTATGGCTACACCTTC
CDR3: CASGEQLNYGYTF

V: TRBV27
D: NA
J: TRBJ2-3
size: NA
DNA: TGTGCCAGCAGCCCAATGGGGACTGGAGATACGCAGTATTTT
CDR3: CASSPMGTGDTQYF